This TCR beta chain was observed in a study of CD8+ T cells in alopecia areata. About the study: The duration of tofacitinib was 6 to 18 months, with 6 months off drug afterward.

Study-wide findings and caveats: Against the mouse data, patients shared TCRs less clearly, possibly for HLA reasons.

After isolation, RNA underwent reverse transcription to generate cDNA as the sequencing template. Produced via immunoSEQ multiplex PCR; TCRdb's table is partial and in-frame only. The data show 150,000 to 200,000 clones, with just over 65% seen just once and about an eighth held by the top ten. Regarding this clone: Its antigen is as yet unknown.

Obtained from alopecia areata patients were lesional scalp punch biopsies along with peripheral blood. Both CD4+ and CD8+ T cells were separated by sorting PBMCs. The receptor was isolated from a human donor with alopecia areata. The material was CD8+ T cells sorted from blood, obtained at week 0.

CDR3 bases: TGTGCCAGCCTCGAGGCTAGAAGCTCCTACAATGAGCAGTTCTTC. It encodes CASLEARSSYNEQFF. The V and J genes are TRBV7-9 and TRBJ2-1; D gene unclear. Germline lookup yields CDR1 SEHNR and CDR2 FQNEAQ (reference sequence). The V and J ends lost 8 bases and 0 bases respectively, with 14 bases between them. The CDR3 runs 15 residues.